The source of this T cell receptor (beta chain) is a study of blood T cells in healthy people across ages. Findings and caveats of the study: It was held that diversity estimates obtained from one million T cells represented underestimates.

This clonotype was recorded many times. Its matching antigen is unknown. Roughly 10 milliliters of peripheral blood were drawn from each donor into EDTA-treated tubes. Together with a sample-barcoded 5' primer, a J-beta primer mix was included in a second PCR lasting about 7 to 12 cycles. TCRdb reprocessed the 5' RACE reads with MiXCR, giving one entry per CDR3 protein. Here the sample spans under 1,000,000 distinct CDR3 sequences, about 37% being singletons. Per germline, CDR1 LGHDT and CDR2 YNNKEL (reference sequence). This CDR3 comprises 15 residues. V was trimmed by 1 base and J by 4 bases, leaving 13 bases between them.

The chain employs TRBV3-1 and TRBJ2-5, with D unclear. This receptor was taken from a man aged 18 to 35 in good health. The sample comprised blood. CDR3 DNA sequence: TGTGCCAGCAGCCAAGGGCCGGCCGGGCGAGAGACCCAGTACTTC. Translating it yields CASSQGPAGRETQYF.